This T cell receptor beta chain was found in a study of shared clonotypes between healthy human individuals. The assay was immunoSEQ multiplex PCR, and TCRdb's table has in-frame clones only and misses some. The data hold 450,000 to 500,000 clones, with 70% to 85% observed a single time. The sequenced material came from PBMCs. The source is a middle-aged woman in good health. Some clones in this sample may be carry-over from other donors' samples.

CDR3 loop: CAWTPAGSHSYNEQFF. The CDR3 DNA is TGTGCCTGGACCCCAGCCGGGAGCCATTCCTACAATGAGCAGTTCTTC. The J gene is TRBJ2-1, the V gene TRBV30, with D possibly being TRBD2 (6 bases). Trimming left V 4 bases short and J 1 base short, with 17 bases between. Germline V gene data show CDR1 as GTSNPN and CDR2 as SVGIG (reference sequence). CDR3 length: 16 amino acids.